These 18 T cell receptor beta chains were all obtained from the same sample, sequenced in a study of CD8+CD57+ T cells in acquired aplastic anemia. Genomic DNA served as template for TCR beta VDJ and CDR3 profiling. Each CDR3 protein is one row after TCRdb ran MiXCR on the reads. The repertoire has roughly 180,000 distinct CDR3 sequences, over 60% of them found once; the top ten carry just over 45%. Sequenced sample: sorted CD4+, CD8+, or CD8+CD57+ T cells (not recorded which) from PBMCs. The receptors stem from a human donor with severe aplastic anemia or a healthy control (not recorded which).

This clonotype was seen more than once but under ten times. The rearrangement uses TRBV7-2 and TRBJ2-7; maybe TRBD2 (5 bases). This CDR3 contains 13 residues. V was clipped by 5 bases and J by 3 bases, with 11 bases between them. Per the germline V gene, CDR1 is SGHTA and CDR2 is FQGNSA. CDR3 DNA: TGTGCCAGCAGCCCACGACGGGGCTACGAGCAGTACTTC. It is translated as CASSPRRGYEQYF.

The gene calls are TRBV20-1 and TRBJ2-5; 7 bases align to TRBD1. CDR3 length: 12 residues. The germline V gene encodes CDR1 DFQATT and CDR2 SNEGSKA (reference sequence). V was pared by 5 bases and J by 2 bases, with 2 bases of the junction left unmatched. The CDR3 region has the DNA TGCAGTGCTGGGACAGTACAAGAGACCCAGTACTTC. As protein: CSAGTVQETQYF.

This clonotype was detected a few times. The chain has TRBV29-1 and TRBJ2-6, with a tentative D call TRBD1 (6 bases). V lost 4 bases, J lost 7 bases, and 8 bases lay in between. This CDR3 has 12 residues. The germline V gene has CDR1 SQVTM and CDR2 ANQGSEA. CDR3 loop: CSVAGDANVLTF. CDR3 bases: TGCAGCGTTGCAGGGGACGCCAACGTCCTGACTTTC.

J is TRBJ2-1 and V is TRBV19; 13 bases map to TRBD2. Germline CDR1 is LNHDA and CDR2 is SQIVND (reference sequence). After removal of 5 bases from V and 1 base from J, the junction contained 5 bases not matched to a gene. This CDR3 comprises 17 residues. CDR3 sequence: CASSGLAGDMSYNEQFF. The CDR3, as DNA: TGTGCCAGTAGTGGACTAGCGGGGGATATGTCCTACAATGAGCAGTTCTTC.

This clonotype has a count of ten or more. CDR3 sequence (DNA): TGTGCCACCAGTGTTGGGGGGGATGAGCAGTTCTTC. Translated, it gives CATSVGGDEQFF. The gene calls are TRBV24-1 and TRBJ2-1; 7 bases agree with TRBD2. Looked up from germline, CDR1 is KGHDR and CDR2 is SFDVKD. This CDR3 has 12 amino acids. The V segment lost 5 bases and the J segment 8 bases; nucleotides outside the gene matches: 2.

CDR3 protein: CATESGQPQHF. The DNA of the CDR3 is TGTGCCACCGAGAGCGGGCAGCCCCAGCATTTT. The chain combines TRBV24-1 with TRBJ1-5, with no clear D. CDR1 is KGHDR, CDR2 SFDVKD, per germline. V lost 9 bases, J lost 7 bases, and 9 bases lay in between. CDR3 length: 11 residues.

V and J are TRBV7-2 and TRBJ1-3; TRBD1 might be the D (6 bases). This CDR3 comprises 13 residues. Trimming removed 5 bases from V and 9 bases from J, with 14 bases in between. The germline CDR1 and CDR2 sequences are SGHTA and FQGNSA. In DNA, the CDR3 is TGTGCCAGCAGCCTCCAACAGGGTGTCACCATATATTTT. Protein: CASSLQQGVTIYF.

The gene calls are TRBV15 and TRBJ1-2; no reliable D call. Per the germline V gene, CDR1 is LNHNV and CDR2 is YYDKDF (reference sequence). The CDR3 spans 15 residues. Trimming left V 0 bases short and J 4 bases short, with 12 bases between. CDR3 coding DNA: TGTGCCACCAGCAGAGATTCCTACGGATTCTATGGCTACACCTTC. Its protein product is CATSRDSYGFYGYTF.

This clonotype came up once. This chain links TRBV25-1 with TRBJ2-5, with a possible D match to TRBD2 (6 bases). CDR3 length equals 14 residues. The germline V gene has CDR1 MGHDK and CDR2 SYGVNS. V was pared by 1 base and J by 5 bases, with 11 bases between. The CDR3 spells CASSEWGGPETQYF. In DNA, the CDR3 is TGTGCCAGCAGTGAATGGGGAGGTCCGGAGACCCAGTACTTC.

This clonotype was seen at least ten times. The gene calls are TRBV11-2 and TRBJ2-5, with 10 bases that match TRBD2. CDR1 is SGHAT and CDR2 is FQNNGV in the germline V gene. CDR3 length equals 18 residues. Losses at the gene ends were 2 bases for V and 2 bases for J; bases not matched to a gene: 11. The CDR3 DNA reads TGTGCCAGCAGCTTAATGGGGGGTCTAGCGGGAGAACAAGAGACCCAGTACTTC. It encodes CASSLMGGLAGEQETQYF.

This chain links TRBV7-6 with TRBJ2-5, with 7 bases lining up with TRBD2. Germline loops: CDR1 SGHVS, CDR2 FNYEAQ. With V trimmed by 6 bases and J by 2 bases, 9 bases remained unmatched. The CDR3 is made up of 15 amino acids. Here the CDR3 DNA reads TGTGCCAGCAGTATGAGGCCAGCGGGGCAAGAGACCCAGTACTTC. Translation: CASSMRPAGQETQYF.

This clonotype was seen only a few times. V and J are TRBV20-1 and TRBJ2-7; no clear D gene. The CDR3 length is 14 residues. V lost 6 bases and J 3 bases, leaving 18 bases between the germline ends. Germline V CDR1 and CDR2: DFQATT, SNEGSKA (reference sequence). For the CDR3, the DNA is TGCAGTGCACCGGACCCTAACAAACTCTACGAGCAGTACTTC. Its protein is CSAPDPNKLYEQYF.

This clonotype appeared many times. V usage is TRBV15 and J usage is TRBJ2-7, with D uncertain. The V end was cut by 0 bases, the J end by 0 bases, with 6 bases between. This CDR3 contains 14 residues. CDR1 and CDR2 (germline): LNHNV, YYDKDF (reference sequence). For the CDR3, the DNA is TGTGCCACCAGCAGAGAAAGGGCCTCCTACGAGCAGTACTTC. Protein sequence: CATSRERASYEQYF.

The CDR3 DNA reads as TGTGCCAGCAGTGAATCGGGACACCAGAACACTGAAGCTTTCTTT. It translates to CASSESGHQNTEAFF. This sequence joins TRBV6-1 and TRBJ1-1; D may be TRBD1 (6 bases). The CDR3 extends over 15 amino acids. Trimming stripped 2 bases from V and 1 base from J, with 11 bases between. CDR1 and CDR2 from the germline V gene are MNHNS and SASEGT.

The J gene is TRBJ2-7, the V gene TRBV12-3 or TRBV12-4, with 7 bases fitting TRBD1. V lost 6 bases, J lost 3 bases, and 11 bases stayed unmatched. This CDR3 has 15 residues. Here the CDR3 DNA reads TGTGCCAGCAGGATTGACAGGGCGAGCTTCTACGAGCAGTACTTC. It translates to CASRIDRASFYEQYF.

The rearrangement joins TRBV2 to TRBJ2-2; 9 bases are shared with TRBD1. The CDR3 extends over 14 amino acids. CDR1 and CDR2 from the germline V gene are SNHLY and FYNNEI. V gave up 4 bases and J gave up 7 bases; unmatched junction bases: 4. The CDR3 sequence: CASSGDRADGELFF. Here the CDR3 DNA reads TGTGCCAGCAGTGGGGACAGGGCGGACGGGGAGCTGTTTTTT.

The rearrangement links TRBV28 to TRBJ1-6, with 9 bases aligning to TRBD1. Germline trimming cut 2 bases from V and 7 bases from J; bases unmatched to any gene: 9. The CDR3 has 17 amino acids. The germline V gene has CDR1 MDHEN and CDR2 SYDVKM. CDR3 sequence reads: CASSLDRTGVFNSPLHF. The CDR3 coding sequence is TGTGCCAGCAGTTTAGATCGGACAGGGGTATTCAATTCACCCCTCCACTTT.

The chain combines TRBV12-3 or TRBV12-4 with TRBJ2-1, with a tentative D call TRBD2 (5 bases). There are 15 residues in the CDR3. V gave up 6 bases and J gave up 7 bases, with 19 bases separating them. CDR3 DNA: TGTGCCAGCAGCTCCTACCAAGGACGGGGAAATGAGCAGTTCTTC. Translated: CASSSYQGRGNEQFF.